Listed here are 30 T cell receptor beta chains from one sample, sequenced in a study of T-cell reconstitution after alpha-beta-depleted transplantation in children. As it was prepared, the TCRbeta library received unique molecular identifiers. TCRdb re-called the PCR reads through MiXCR, storing one row per CDR3 protein. The profile shows fewer than 130,000 distinct CDR3 sequences, 10% of them singletons. This sample comprised PBMCs from the stem cell graft donor, obtained from the stem cell graft. These receptors all stem from a human donor who donated a stem cell graft to a child with acute lymphoblastic leukemia.

V gene TRBV19 combines with J gene TRBJ2-3, with D perhaps matching TRBD2 (7 bases). V gave up 3 bases and J gave up 5 bases, with 18 bases separating them. Per germline, CDR1 LNHDA and CDR2 SQIVND (reference sequence). The CDR3 spans 16 residues. The CDR3 coding sequence is TGTGCCAGTAGTATGGGGGGGGCCAACTCACAAGATACGCAGTATTTT. Its translation: CASSMGGANSQDTQYF.

This clonotype was seen many times. The CDR3 DNA reads as TGCAGTGCCGTCGCGGGGGTCTCTGGAAACACCATATATTTT. Translating it yields CSAVAGVSGNTIYF. The V call is TRBV20-1, the J call TRBJ1-3; tentative D call: TRBD1 (5 bases). V lost 6 bases and J 0 bases, leaving 12 bases between the germline ends. The germline V gene encodes CDR1 DFQATT and CDR2 SNEGSKA (reference sequence). This CDR3 comprises 14 residues.

Ten or more counts support this clonotype. The chain joins TRBV12-3 or TRBV12-4 to TRBJ1-5; TRBD1 matches 9 bases. This CDR3 has 14 amino acids. V shed 6 bases and J 7 bases; nucleotides not matched to a gene: 7. The DNA for the CDR3 is TGTGCCAGCAGCCATACAGGGGGCGGGCAGCCCCAGCATTTT. Translated: CASSHTGGGQPQHF.

The genes are TRBV19 and TRBJ2-5; D not certain. From germline, CDR1 is LNHDA and CDR2 SQIVND (reference sequence). The CDR3 is 14 amino acids. V was clipped by 1 base and J by 4 bases, with 10 bases between them. CDR3 nucleotides: TGTGCCAGTAGTATAGGCCGTCTTGGAGAGACCCAGTACTTC. Translation: CASSIGRLGETQYF.

This clonotype was seen at least ten times. This chain links TRBV20-1 with TRBJ2-7; D unclear. Deletions cut 3 bases from V and 3 bases from J, with 18 bases between. The CDR3 covers 15 residues. Germline-derived CDR1 and CDR2 are DFQATT and SNEGSKA (reference sequence). DNA for the CDR3: TGCAGTGCTAGCGGCCCGAGGCAGGTTGTCTACGAGCAGTACTTC. This gives the protein CSASGPRQVVYEQYF.

This clonotype was counted many times. The chain carries TRBV12-3 or TRBV12-4 and TRBJ2-5, with D perhaps matching TRBD2 (6 bases). V lost 7 bases to trimming and J lost 4 bases, with 16 bases between them. The length of the CDR3 is 14 residues. This chain's CDR3 is CASTIHGGGETQYF. Here the CDR3 DNA reads TGTGCCAGCACCATCCATGGGGGAGGAGAGACCCAGTACTTC.

In this sample, this clonotype turned up many times. The chain is built from TRBV10-3 and TRBJ2-1; 7 nucleotides line up with TRBD1. V was clipped by 5 bases and J by 8 bases; unmatched bases: 9. The CDR3 spans 14 residues. Per germline, CDR1 ENHRY and CDR2 SYGVKD. The CDR3 DNA sequence: TGTGCCATCAGTTTATCACAGGGGAAGGATGAGCAGTTCTTC. This gives the protein CAISLSQGKDEQFF.

V and J are TRBV13 and TRBJ2-3; D unresolved. V was shortened by 0 bases and J by 1 base, with 14 bases between the two germline ends. The CDR3 runs to 17 residues. Germline lookup yields CDR1 PRHDT and CDR2 FYEKMQ (reference sequence). The CDR3 nucleotides read TGTGCCAGCAGCTTAGGCCTGGCCTCAGAGGGCACAGATACGCAGTATTTT. Residues: CASSLGLASEGTDTQYF.

This clonotype was seen a handful of times. J is TRBJ2-5 and V is TRBV28; TRBD1 is a possible D gene (6 bases). CDR3 length: 14 residues. Germline V gene lookup returns CDR1 MDHEN and CDR2 SYDVKM. V was trimmed by 5 bases and J by 2 bases, leaving 12 bases between them. The CDR3 sequence is CASSTQGAQETQYF. Here the CDR3 DNA reads TGTGCCAGCAGTACACAGGGAGCTCAAGAGACCCAGTACTTC.

This clonotype is medium-sized within its sample. This sequence joins TRBV12-3 or TRBV12-4 and TRBJ2-2; TRBD2 aligns across 9 bases. The trim removed 2 bases at V and 7 bases at J, leaving 8 bases unmatched. This CDR3 comprises 16 residues. CDR3 sequence: CASSLRAGGPNGELFF. CDR3 DNA: TGTGCCAGCAGTTTAAGGGCGGGGGGGCCTAACGGGGAGCTGTTTTTT.

This clonotype appeared many times. This chain links TRBV20-1 with TRBJ2-7; 10 bases agree with TRBD2. With V trimmed by 4 bases and J by 6 bases, 6 bases remained unmatched. CDR3 size: 13 residues. Looked up from germline, CDR1 is DFQATT and CDR2 is SNEGSKA (reference sequence). CDR3 amino acids: CSATSGRTGEQYF. The CDR3 DNA is TGCAGTGCTACTAGCGGGAGAACTGGCGAGCAGTACTTC.

Many counts were recorded for this clonotype. The gene calls are TRBV29-1 and TRBJ2-3; the D gene is possibly TRBD1 (6 bases). There are 14 residues in the CDR3. Germline V gives CDR1 SQVTM, CDR2 ANQGSEA. V was clipped by 6 bases and J by 3 bases, with 16 bases between them. The CDR3 DNA is TGCAGCGTGGGAAGCGGAACAGGGACAGATACGCAGTATTTT. Protein: CSVGSGTGTDTQYF.

This clonotype was seen repeatedly, ten times or more. The V call is TRBV2, the J call TRBJ2-1, with TRBD1 identical over 9 bases. V dropped 6 bases and J dropped 7; count of bases not matched to a gene: 10. Germline CDR1 and CDR2: SNHLY and FYNNEI. This CDR3 contains 15 residues. Written as DNA, the CDR3 is TGTGCCAGCAGAGCCGGGACAGGGTTGGGAAATGAGCAGTTCTTC. It encodes CASRAGTGLGNEQFF.

This chain joins TRBV19 and TRBJ2-1; TRBD2 matches at 9 bases. From germline, CDR1 is LNHDA and CDR2 SQIVND (reference sequence). This CDR3 has 14 amino acids. The V gene end was trimmed by 7 bases and the J gene end by 4 bases; junction bases not matched to a gene: 5. The CDR3 coding sequence is TGTGCCAGTACGACTAGCGGCAGTTACAATGAGCAGTTCTTC. It codes for CASTTSGSYNEQFF.

In this sample, this clonotype turned up many times. The chain has TRBV10-3 and TRBJ2-3; no clear D gene. Trimming removed 0 bases from V and 0 bases from J, with 16 bases in between. Germline CDR1 is ENHRY and CDR2 is SYGVKD. The CDR3 loop spans 18 amino acids. The CDR3 bases are TGTGCCATCAGTGAGTCATTGGAACAGCCGTTCAGCACAGATACGCAGTATTTT. This gives the protein CAISESLEQPFSTDTQYF.

This clonotype was picked up many times. The genes are TRBV20-1 and TRBJ1-5; D is ambiguous. The CDR3 loop spans 14 amino acids. V was cut by 3 bases and J by 4 bases, with 13 bases left in between. Germline-derived CDR1 and CDR2 are DFQATT and SNEGSKA (reference sequence). The CDR3 DNA reads TGCAGTGCTAGGTCTGTCGGTGGTAATCAGCCCCAGCATTTT. Amino acid sequence: CSARSVGGNQPQHF.

The chain uses TRBV20-1 and TRBJ2-7, with D perhaps matching TRBD1 (7 bases). CDR1 and CDR2 from the germline V gene are DFQATT and SNEGSKA (reference sequence). Deletions cut 1 base from V and 6 bases from J, with 16 bases between. This CDR3 contains 14 residues. The CDR3 DNA is TGCAGTGCTAGAGTTCCTGCAGGGGGGAGCGAGCAGTACTTC. This gives the protein CSARVPAGGSEQYF.

The chain employs TRBV7-6 and TRBJ2-5; D is possibly TRBD1 (6 bases). Trimming pared 4 bases from V and 7 bases from J, leaving 22 bases between. This CDR3 is built from 16 residues. Germline V gene sequence: CDR1 SGHVS, CDR2 FNYEAQ. Here the CDR3 DNA reads TGTGCCAGCAGCTACGGGCAGGGGCTCCTACAGGGGACCCAGTACTTC. Encoded protein: CASSYGQGLLQGTQYF.

This clonotype was picked up many times. The V gene is TRBV6-5, the J gene TRBJ2-5; 10 nucleotides align to TRBD2. CDR3 size: 17 residues. V lost 4 bases to trimming and J lost 2 bases; unmatched junction nucleotides: 10. The germline V gene encodes CDR1 MNHEY and CDR2 SVGAGI. Written as DNA, the CDR3 is TGTGCCAGCAGTTTGAGGCCCGGACTAGCGGAGCAAGAGACCCAGTACTTC. It encodes CASSLRPGLAEQETQYF.

This clonotype was picked up many times. This chain joins TRBV12-3 or TRBV12-4 and TRBJ2-3, with D possibly being TRBD1 (5 bases). The CDR3 sequence is 14 residues long. The V gene lost 5 bases and the J gene lost 5 bases, with 14 bases spanning the gap. CDR3 loop: CASSPQGTGDTQYF. CDR3 sequence (DNA): TGTGCCAGCAGTCCCCAGGGAACGGGAGATACGCAGTATTTT.

This clonotype was seen repeatedly, ten times or more. V is TRBV5-1 and J is TRBJ2-1, with 8 bases that match TRBD2. J was trimmed by 4 bases and V by 6 bases; bases with no gene match: 12. The CDR3 covers 16 residues. Germline-derived CDR1 and CDR2 are SGHRS and YFSETQ. CDR3 sequence reads: CASIPLVSGGYNEQFF. CDR3 nucleotides: TGCGCCAGCATACCCCTAGTGAGCGGGGGTTACAATGAGCAGTTCTTC.

This clonotype was observed at least ten times. The rearrangement joins TRBV6-2 or TRBV6-3 to TRBJ2-5, with 7 positions matching TRBD2. The length of the CDR3 is 14 residues. Germline V lookup: CDR1 MNHEY, CDR2 SVGEGT. V lost 2 bases to trimming and J lost 4 bases; unmatched junction nucleotides: 4. CDR3 sequence reads: CASSYQVAGETQYF. The CDR3 DNA follows: TGTGCCAGCAGTTACCAGGTAGCGGGAGAGACCCAGTACTTC.

This clonotype was counted at least ten times. The rearrangement joins TRBV29-1 to TRBJ2-2; 9 positions match TRBD1. The V and J ends lost 8 bases and 6 bases, in that order; junction bases with no gene match: 4. The CDR3 covers 12 residues. Looked up from germline, CDR1 is SQVTM and CDR2 is ANQGSEA. The CDR3 DNA follows: TGCAGCCTAGACAGGGGGGCCGGGGAGCTGTTTTTT. It is translated as CSLDRGAGELFF.

This clonotype has a count of ten or more. The J gene is TRBJ2-3, the V gene TRBV5-1; TRBD1 might be the D (6 bases). V lost 4 bases to trimming and J lost 0 bases, with 12 bases between them. This CDR3 spans 15 amino acids. Germline V lookup: CDR1 SGHRS, CDR2 YFSETQ. The DNA of the CDR3 is TGCGCCAGCAGCAGGGACATCCCTAGCACAGATACGCAGTATTTT. Protein product: CASSRDIPSTDTQYF.

This clonotype was counted many times. This sequence joins TRBV20-1 and TRBJ1-2, with 7 bases matching TRBD1. Losses at the gene ends were 0 bases for V and 8 bases for J; bases not matched to a gene: 9. Germline values: CDR1 DFQATT, CDR2 SNEGSKA (reference sequence). This CDR3 has 14 amino acids. CDR3 coding DNA: TGCAGTGCTAGAGATCAGAGGGGGCGCCTGGGCTACACCTTC. This translates into CSARDQRGRLGYTF.

This clonotype was detected ten times or more. CDR3 in DNA: TGTGCCAGCAGTTCCTCGGATTATTCACCCCTCCACTTT. Translated: CASSSSDYSPLHF. The chain links TRBV28 to TRBJ1-6; D is ambiguous. In germline, CDR1 is MDHEN, CDR2 SYDVKM. The CDR3 has 13 residues. The V end lost 4 bases, the J end lost 8 bases, and 9 bases lay between the germline ends.

This clonotype was counted many times. The chain couples TRBV20-1 to TRBJ2-5; D is ambiguous. From germline, CDR1 is DFQATT and CDR2 SNEGSKA (reference sequence). The V gene lost 6 bases and the J gene lost 4 bases, with 9 bases spanning the gap. The CDR3 covers 11 residues. CDR3 in DNA: TGCAGTGCCGTTGATTCAGAGACCCAGTACTTC. This encodes CSAVDSETQYF.

This clonotype was observed many times. V is TRBV20-1 and J is TRBJ2-7, with D tentatively TRBD1 (5 bases). The germline V and J ends were trimmed by 6 bases and 4 bases, with 19 bases remaining between them. Germline V gene lookup returns CDR1 DFQATT and CDR2 SNEGSKA (reference sequence). This CDR3 comprises 14 residues. CDR3: CSAAKAGREYEQYF. In DNA, the CDR3 is TGCAGTGCCGCCAAGGCAGGGCGAGAGTACGAGCAGTACTTC.

At least ten counts were recorded for this clonotype. The chain couples TRBV20-1 to TRBJ2-2; a weak D match, TRBD2 (5 bases). CDR1 is DFQATT and CDR2 is SNEGSKA in the germline V gene (reference sequence). Trimming took 3 bases from V and 4 from J, leaving 9 bases between them. This CDR3 contains 13 residues. The CDR3 sequence: CSARAGLTGELFF. The CDR3 bases are TGCAGTGCTAGGGCCGGACTCACCGGGGAGCTGTTTTTT.

In this sample, this clonotype turned up many times. The chain employs TRBV28 and TRBJ1-1; possible D gene TRBD1, 5 bases. This CDR3 spans 12 amino acids. Trimming pared 11 bases from V and 1 base from J, leaving 11 bases between. Germline CDR1 is MDHEN and CDR2 is SYDVKM. In DNA, the CDR3 is TGTGCCGCACGGGGGGGGAACACTGAAGCTTTCTTT. Amino acid sequence: CAARGGNTEAFF.